What follows describes a single TCR beta chain. This entry is derived from a study of blood T cell repertoires in COVID-19. Generated by immunoSEQ multiplex PCR, the TCRdb table keeps only in-frame clones and is missing some. The table shows 150,000 to 200,000 clones, with around 85% occurring only once. CDR3 size: 15 residues. This clonotype originated in a man in his fifties or sixties with active or convalescent COVID-19. The genes are TRBV21-1 and TRBJ1-2; the D call TRBD1 from the table was never checked on the DNA. TRBV21-1 is flagged as a pseudogene. Sequencing was done on a sample of peripheral blood. The CDR3 is CASSNNKGNNYGYTF. The CDR3 coding sequence is TGTGCCAGCAGCAATAACAAGGGGAATAACTATGGCTACACCTTC.